A single sample gave rise to the 9 T cell receptor beta chains below, sequenced in a study of post-analysis software for immune sequencing data. Study-wide results and caveats: In patients, TRBV5-6, TRBV5-1 and TRBV20-1 belonged to about five TRBV segments found more frequently than in controls.

These TCRs are of unknown antigen specificity. cDNA libraries of TCR beta carried unique molecular identifiers. TCRdb re-called the PCR reads with MiXCR, one entry per CDR3 protein. Of roughly 800,000 distinct CDR3 sequences in the sample, 53% were seen once. The source material was blood. These TCRs come from a girl aged 10 to 17 with multiple sclerosis.

The chain recombines TRBV10-3 with TRBJ2-1; maybe TRBD1 (6 bases). CDR1 and CDR2 from the germline V gene are ENHRY and SYGVKD. The CDR3 is 13 amino acids. V dropped 3 bases and J dropped 8 bases, with 11 bases sitting between them. The CDR3 spells CAISDRGSDEQFF. For the CDR3, the DNA is TGTGCCATCAGTGACAGGGGTTCGGATGAGCAGTTCTTC.

V and J are TRBV12-3 or TRBV12-4 and TRBJ2-7, with 8 bases aligning to TRBD2. This CDR3 comprises 15 residues. V gave up 5 bases and J gave up 4 bases; unmatched junction bases: 10. CDR3 amino acids: CASSLSGTGLYEQYF. CDR3 sequence (DNA): TGTGCCAGCAGTCTTAGCGGGACCGGCTTATACGAGCAGTACTTC.

The sample holds a few counts of this clonotype. The chain is built from TRBV29-1 and TRBJ2-7, with D uncertain. Germline V lookup: CDR1 SQVTM, CDR2 ANQGSEA. The CDR3 contains 12 residues. Trimming cost V 5 bases and J 0 bases, with 8 bases left between them. CDR3 protein: CSVSYSSYEQYF. The CDR3 DNA sequence: TGCAGCGTTAGCTACAGCTCCTACGAGCAGTACTTC.

V and J are TRBV12-3 or TRBV12-4 and TRBJ2-3, with a weak D call TRBD1 (5 bases). The CDR3 covers 15 residues. The V gene lost 5 bases and the J gene lost 0 bases, with 12 bases spanning the gap. CDR3 sequence (DNA): TGTGCCAGCAGTCCCCGACAGCCTAGCACAGATACGCAGTATTTT. Its translation: CASSPRQPSTDTQYF.

The chain combines TRBV6-4 with TRBJ1-2; 9 nucleotides line up with TRBD1. The ends lost 4 bases at V and 10 bases at J; junction bases unmatched: 13. Germline V gives CDR1 MRHNA, CDR2 SNTAGT. The CDR3 contains 15 residues. DNA for the CDR3: TGTGCCAGCAGTGCCTTTGCCGGGACAGGGACCCTCTACACCTTC. Translated, it gives CASSAFAGTGTLYTF.

The rearrangement links TRBV5-1 to TRBJ1-2, with 8 bases that match TRBD1. The CDR3 is made up of 14 amino acids. Germline-derived CDR1 and CDR2 are SGHRS and YFSETQ. The V gene end was trimmed by 0 bases and the J gene end by 10 bases; junction bases not matched to a gene: 8. The CDR3 region has the DNA TGCGCCAGCAGCTTGGGGCCAGGGGGCGGTGACTACACCTTC. Amino acid sequence: CASSLGPGGGDYTF.

The J gene is TRBJ2-7, the V gene TRBV24-1, with D perhaps TRBD2 (6 bases). The closer fit of TRBJ2-5 to the DNA end suggests the J call may be wrong. The CDR3 length is 16 residues. Germline CDR1 KGHDR, CDR2 SFDVKD. In DNA form, the CDR3 reads TGTGCCACCAGTGATTCCCCTGGCGGGAAGGGAGAGACCCAGTACTTC. Translation: CATSDSPGGKGETQYF.

This clonotype was seen a handful of times. The V and J genes are TRBV18 and TRBJ2-5; no definite D call. Per the germline V gene, CDR1 is KGHSH and CDR2 is LQKENI. The V gene lost 2 bases and the J gene lost 1 base, with 14 bases spanning the gap. This CDR3 comprises 16 residues. In DNA form, the CDR3 reads TGTGCCAGCTCACCAGGGATACCGGTGGCCCAAGAGACCCAGTACTTC. It specifies CASSPGIPVAQETQYF. Full variable domain (remainder filled in from reference TRBV18 and TRBJ2-5): NAGVMQNPRHLVRRRGQEARLRCSPMKGHSHVYWYRQLPEEGLKFMVYLQKENIIDESGMPKERFSAEFPKEGPSILRIQQVVRGDSAAYFCASSPGIPVAQETQYFGPGTRLLVL.

This clonotype was seen more than once but under ten times. The rearrangement uses TRBV5-1 and TRBJ1-4; 9 bases match TRBD1. Trimming cost V 3 bases and J 7 bases; bases outside gene matches: 10. The germline CDR1 and CDR2 sequences are SGHRS and YFSETQ. The CDR3 spans 16 residues. CDR3 nucleotide sequence: TGCGCCAGCAGCTGGGGGACAGGGCGGTTAGGTGAAAAACTGTTTTTT. Protein: CASSWGTGRLGEKLFF.